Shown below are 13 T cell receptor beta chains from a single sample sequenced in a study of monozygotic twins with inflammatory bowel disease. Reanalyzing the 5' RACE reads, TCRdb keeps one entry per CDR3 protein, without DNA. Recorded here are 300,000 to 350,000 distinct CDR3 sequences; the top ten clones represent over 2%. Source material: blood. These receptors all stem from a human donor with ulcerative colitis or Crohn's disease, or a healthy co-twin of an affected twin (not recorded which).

CDR3 loop: CASSLLAGANLNTQYF. The chain has TRBV5-1 and TRBJ2-3; the D gene TCRdb calls, TRBD2, cannot be checked with no DNA. Germline values: CDR1 SGHRS, CDR2 YFSETQ. The length of the CDR3 is 16 residues.

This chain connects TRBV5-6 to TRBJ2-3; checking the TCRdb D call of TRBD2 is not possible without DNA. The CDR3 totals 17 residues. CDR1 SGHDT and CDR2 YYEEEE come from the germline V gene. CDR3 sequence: CASSLWGLATTGRTQYF.

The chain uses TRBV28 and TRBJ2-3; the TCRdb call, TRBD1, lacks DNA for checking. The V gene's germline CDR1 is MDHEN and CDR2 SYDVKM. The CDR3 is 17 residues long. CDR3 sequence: CASSSLGQGQIVDTQYF.

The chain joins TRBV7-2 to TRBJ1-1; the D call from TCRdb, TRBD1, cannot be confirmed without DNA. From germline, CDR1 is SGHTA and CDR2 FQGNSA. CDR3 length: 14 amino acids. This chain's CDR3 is CASSLSNRVGEAFF.

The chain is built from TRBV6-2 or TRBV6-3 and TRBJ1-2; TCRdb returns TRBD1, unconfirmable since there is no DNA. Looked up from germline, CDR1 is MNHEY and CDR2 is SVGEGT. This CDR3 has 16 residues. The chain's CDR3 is CASSYGGSRGSYGYTF.

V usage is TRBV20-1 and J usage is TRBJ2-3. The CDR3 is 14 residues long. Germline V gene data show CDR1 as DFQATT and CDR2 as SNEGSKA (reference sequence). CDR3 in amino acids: CSARDIGVTDTQYF.

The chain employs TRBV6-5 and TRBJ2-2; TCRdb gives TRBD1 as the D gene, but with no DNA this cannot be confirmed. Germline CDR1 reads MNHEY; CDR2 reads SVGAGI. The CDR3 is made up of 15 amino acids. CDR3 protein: CASSYPGTLDGELFF.

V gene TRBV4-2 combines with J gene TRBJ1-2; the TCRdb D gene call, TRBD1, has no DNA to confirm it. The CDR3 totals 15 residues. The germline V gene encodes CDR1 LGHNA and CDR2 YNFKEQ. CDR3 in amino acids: CASTRQGSGGYGYTF.

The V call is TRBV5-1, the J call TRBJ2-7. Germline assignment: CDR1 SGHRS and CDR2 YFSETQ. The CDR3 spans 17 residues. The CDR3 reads CASSLNLRTKGSYEQYF.

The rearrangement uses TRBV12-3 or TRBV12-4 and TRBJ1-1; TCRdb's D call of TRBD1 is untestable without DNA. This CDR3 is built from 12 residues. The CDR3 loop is CASSLGVYGAFF.

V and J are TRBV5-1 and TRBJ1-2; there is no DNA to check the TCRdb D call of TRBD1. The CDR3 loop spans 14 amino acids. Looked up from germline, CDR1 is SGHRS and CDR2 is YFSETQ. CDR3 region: CASRRGGAEYGYTF.

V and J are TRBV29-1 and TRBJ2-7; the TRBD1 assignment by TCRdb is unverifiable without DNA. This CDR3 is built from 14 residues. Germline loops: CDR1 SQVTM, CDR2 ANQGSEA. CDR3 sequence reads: CSVVDLGRGREQYF.

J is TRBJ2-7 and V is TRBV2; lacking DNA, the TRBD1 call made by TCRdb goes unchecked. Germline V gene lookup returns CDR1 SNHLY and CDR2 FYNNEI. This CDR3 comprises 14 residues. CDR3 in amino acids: CASKGDRESYEQYF.